A selection of T cell receptor beta chains follows, all from one sample in a study of Ad26.COV2.S vaccination and SARS-CoV-2 variants. Sequencing was performed with immunoSEQ multiplex PCR; in TCRdb, only in-frame clones are kept and a portion is missing. The top ten hold around 5.8% of the sample, which has 300,000 to 400,000 clones, about 87% seen once. The sequencing here drew on peripheral blood, taken in a trial of Ad26.COV2.S vaccine versus placebo. The receptors here all came from a person between 18 and 59 years old who received the Ad26.COV2.S COVID-19 vaccine or a placebo. Both conserved end residues are part of each CDR3. A D gene is named only where the DNA matches it firmly. A clone size is listed for some rows: how often the clone was seen (once, few, many), or a class if it is expanded.

length	D	size	J	V	CDR3	DNA
11	TRBD1	NA	TRBJ1-2	TRBV29-1	CSARTGGGYTF	TGCAGCGCCAGGACAGGGGGCGGCTACACCTTC
16	NA	NA	TRBJ2-7	TRBV15	CATSRDLSGSGYEQYF	TGTGCCACCAGCAGAGATTTGTCCGGGTCCGGCTACGAGCAGTACTTC
14	TRBD1	NA	TRBJ2-5	TRBV6-2/TRBV6-3	CASSLDRGRETQYF	TGTGCCAGCAGCCTGGACAGGGGACGAGAGACCCAGTACTTC
14	NA	NA	TRBJ1-2	TRBV5-6	CASGYGQGGYGYTF	TGTGCCAGCGGCTATGGGCAGGGCGGCTATGGCTACACCTTC
13	TRBD2	once	TRBJ2-1	TRBV9	CASSVGLAGEQFF	TGTGCCAGCAGCGTAGGACTAGCGGGCGAGCAGTTCTTC
14	NA	NA	TRBJ1-5	TRBV4-3	CASSPDRNNQPQHF	TGCGCCAGCAGCCCCGACAGAAACAATCAGCCCCAGCATTTT
15	TRBD2	NA	TRBJ2-1	TRBV6-4	CASSETSGGNNEQFF	TGTGCCAGCAGTGAGACTAGCGGGGGGAACAATGAGCAGTTCTTC
14	TRBD2	once	TRBJ2-1	TRBV19	CASRTSGYYNEQFF	TGTGCCAGCAGGACTAGCGGGTACTACAATGAGCAGTTCTTC
15	TRBD2	NA	TRBJ2-5	TRBV6-5	CASSLGLAVGETQYF	TGTGCCAGCAGTTTGGGACTAGCGGTAGGCGAGACCCAGTACTTC
13	NA	once	TRBJ2-3	TRBV5-1	CASSPGAANTQYF	TGCGCCAGCAGCCCCGGGGCCGCGAATACGCAGTATTTT
15	NA	NA	TRBJ1-1	TRBV4-3	CASSQDRWEAAEAFF	TGCGCCAGCAGCCAAGATAGGTGGGAGGCAGCTGAAGCTTTCTTT
15	NA	NA	TRBJ2-2	TRBV5-1	CASHLRATNTGELFF	TGCGCCAGCCACCTCCGGGCCACGAACACCGGGGAGCTGTTTTTT
13	NA	NA	TRBJ2-7	TRBV21-1	CASSFGGGYEQYF	TGTGCCAGCAGCTTCGGGGGAGGTTACGAGCAGTACTTC
15	TRBD1	once	TRBJ2-1	TRBV4-3	CASSQGNRGFGEQFF	TGCGCCAGCAGCCAAGGTAACAGGGGGTTCGGTGAGCAGTTCTTC
13	NA	NA	TRBJ1-3	TRBV12-5	CASGLGSRNTIYF	TGTGCTAGTGGTTTGGGGTCGAGAAACACCATATATTTT
13	NA	NA	TRBJ2-7	TRBV10-3	CAISGEGGYEQYF	TGTGCCATCAGTGGAGAAGGGGGCTACGAGCAGTACTTC
12	NA	few	TRBJ1-2	TRBV6-5	CASSLQGYGYTF	TGTGCCAGCAGTTTACAGGGCTATGGCTACACCTTC
16	NA	NA	TRBJ1-5	TRBV7-8	CASSRDGSLGNQPQHF	TGTGCCAGCAGCCGAGACGGGTCCTTGGGCAATCAGCCCCAGCATTTT
14	NA	once	TRBJ2-7	TRBV7-2	CASSLLGGSNEQYF	TGTGCCAGCAGCTTACTCGGGGGAAGCAACGAGCAGTACTTC
19	NA	NA	TRBJ2-7	TRBV7-8	CASSHGAVVTHTLSYEQYF	TGTGCCAGCAGCCACGGAGCAGTCGTAACGCATACCCTTTCCTACGAGCAGTACTTC
13	NA	NA	TRBJ2-3	TRBV5-8	CASTPRSRDTQYF	TGTGCCAGCACCCCTAGGTCCAGGGATACGCAGTATTTT
13	NA	NA	TRBJ1-3	TRBV6-1	CASSEGTGNTIYF	TGTGCCAGCAGTGAAGGGACCGGAAACACCATATATTTT
13	NA	NA	TRBJ1-2	TRBV27	CASRGGPGGGYTF	TGTGCCAGCAGAGGAGGACCGGGGGGTGGCTACACCTTC
14	NA	few	TRBJ1-1	TRBV4-1	CASRGPIRGTEAFF	TGCGCCAGTCGGGGGCCGATCCGGGGGACTGAAGCTTTCTTT
11	NA	NA	TRBJ2-5	TRBV28	CASSPRETQYF	TGTGCCAGCAGCCCCCGAGAGACCCAGTACTTC
16	TRBD1	NA	TRBJ2-1	TRBV27	CASSTTLAGGWNEQFF	TGTGCCAGCAGTACGACGTTGGCAGGGGGCTGGAATGAGCAGTTCTTC
20	NA	NA	TRBJ1-1	TRBV4-3	CASSQDLVALNQGTNTEAFF	TGCGCCAGCAGCCAAGATTTAGTCGCCCTTAACCAGGGGACGAACACTGAAGCTTTCTTT
17	NA	NA	TRBJ2-2	TRBV5-1	CASSLRTQGSNTGELFF	TGCGCCAGCAGCTTGAGGACTCAAGGGTCGAACACCGGGGAGCTGTTTTTT
18	TRBD2	NA	TRBJ2-1	TRBV27	CASSPPPRSSGRYNEQFF	TGTGCCAGCAGTCCCCCCCCAAGGTCCTCCGGGAGGTACAATGAGCAGTTCTTC
15	TRBD1	NA	TRBJ2-7	TRBV7-7	CASSPRVGQGYEQYF	TGTGCCAGCAGCCCCCGAGTGGGACAGGGCTACGAGCAGTACTTC
18	NA	NA	TRBJ2-2	TRBV12-2	CASRQPGQGRENTGELFF	TGTGCAAGTCGCCAACCGGGACAGGGGAGGGAGAACACCGGGGAGCTGTTTTTT
14	TRBD1	NA	TRBJ1-1	TRBV7-3	CASSPQGMNTEAFF	TGTGCCAGCAGCCCACAGGGGATGAACACTGAAGCTTTCTTT
13	NA	once	TRBJ2-2	TRBV19	CASSYSNTGELFF	TGTGCCAGTAGCTACTCGAACACCGGGGAGCTGTTTTTT
13	NA	NA	TRBJ2-7	TRBV2	CASSEKGPYEQYF	TGTGCCAGCAGTGAGAAAGGTCCGTACGAGCAGTACTTC
15	NA	NA	TRBJ2-5	TRBV4-3	CASSQDRGNQETQYF	TGCGCCAGCAGCCAAGATAGAGGGAACCAAGAGACCCAGTACTTC
11	TRBD1	NA	TRBJ1-1	TRBV29-1	CSVDRDTEAFF	TGCAGCGTAGACAGGGACACTGAAGCTTTCTTT
15	TRBD1	NA	TRBJ1-4	TRBV7-9	CASSTDRGTNEKLFF	TGTGCCAGCAGCACCGACAGGGGAACTAATGAAAAACTGTTTTTT
14	TRBD1	NA	TRBJ2-1	TRBV6-4	CASSRTGGGNEQFF	TGTGCCAGCAGTAGGACAGGGGGAGGGAATGAGCAGTTCTTC
16	TRBD2	once	TRBJ2-1	TRBV28	CASRYTTGGGYNEQFF	TGTGCCAGCCGCTATACCACTGGCGGGGGTTACAATGAGCAGTTCTTC
14	TRBD1	once	TRBJ1-2	TRBV11-1	CASSPIGQGARYTF	TGTGCCAGCAGCCCTATAGGACAGGGGGCTCGCTACACCTTC
12	NA	NA	TRBJ1-1	TRBV12-3/TRBV12-4	CASSSGVTEAFF	TGTGCCAGCAGTTCTGGGGTCACTGAAGCTTTCTTT
15	NA	NA	TRBJ2-1	TRBV9	CASSVRTTTYNEQFF	TGTGCCAGCAGCGTAAGGACTACAACCTACAATGAGCAGTTCTTC
15	NA	NA	TRBJ2-1	TRBV11-3	CASSLGLAADNEQFF	TGTGCCAGCAGCTTAGGCCTAGCCGCAGACAATGAGCAGTTCTTC
15	NA	NA	TRBJ2-2	TRBV5-4	CASSLEPTNTGELFF	TGTGCCAGCAGCTTGGAGCCGACGAACACCGGGGAGCTGTTTTTT
14	NA	NA	TRBJ2-2	TRBV11-2	CASRTTVRTGELFF	TGTGCCAGCAGGACAACTGTACGGACCGGGGAGCTGTTTTTT
16	TRBD1	NA	TRBJ1-2	TRBV19	CASSIDRQGVGYGYTF	TGTGCCAGTAGTATAGACCGACAGGGGGTCGGCTATGGCTACACCTTC
16	NA	NA	TRBJ2-1	TRBV6-5	CASSYSGGKSGDEQFF	TGTGCCAGCAGTTACTCGGGCGGGAAATCAGGGGATGAGCAGTTCTTC
15	TRBD1	NA	TRBJ2-7	TRBV19	CASSTRDRSSYEQYF	TGTGCCAGTAGTACCCGGGACAGGAGCTCCTACGAGCAGTACTTC
15	TRBD2	NA	TRBJ2-2	TRBV6-2/TRBV6-3	CASSYERGVTGELFF	TGTGCCAGCAGTTACGAGCGGGGGGTCACCGGGGAGCTGTTTTTT
14	TRBD1	NA	TRBJ1-1	TRBV7-2	CASSPRQGRTEAFF	TGTGCCAGCAGCCCCAGACAGGGTAGGACTGAAGCTTTCTTT
15	NA	few	TRBJ2-7	TRBV7-9	CASSQQGPGRYEQYF	TGTGCCAGCAGCCAACAGGGCCCGGGGAGGTACGAGCAGTACTTC
14	NA	NA	TRBJ2-7	TRBV11-1	CASSLLRGLDEQYF	TGTGCCAGCAGCCTATTACGGGGGCTCGACGAGCAGTACTTC
15	TRBD1	once	TRBJ1-1	TRBV19	CASSIRGQGGTEAFF	TGTGCCAGTAGTATAAGAGGGCAGGGGGGCACTGAAGCTTTCTTT
10	NA	NA	TRBJ1-1	TRBV30	CAWTETEAFF	TGTGCCTGGACGGAAACTGAAGCTTTCTTT
13	NA	NA	TRBJ1-2	TRBV3-1/TRBV3-2	CASSPRGSYGYTF	TGTGCCAGCAGCCCACGGGGGTCCTATGGCTACACCTTC
13	NA	NA	TRBJ2-3	TRBV11-3	CASSLSGGDTQYF	TGTGCCAGCAGCTTATCGGGGGGCGATACGCAGTATTTT
12	NA	NA	TRBJ2-1	TRBV12-3/TRBV12-4	CASSLDLGEQFF	TGTGCCAGCAGTTTAGATTTGGGTGAGCAGTTCTTC
14	NA	NA	TRBJ1-1	TRBV7-2	CASSSRTENTEAFF	TGTGCCAGCAGCTCCCGGACAGAGAACACTGAAGCTTTCTTT
15	TRBD2	NA	TRBJ2-7	TRBV6-6	CASSYGLAAPPEQYF	TGTGCCAGCAGTTACGGACTAGCGGCCCCGCCGGAGCAGTACTTC
14	NA	NA	TRBJ2-1	TRBV10-3	CAISAPENPNEQFF	TGTGCCATCAGTGCGCCCGAGAACCCCAATGAGCAGTTCTTC